The rows below give T cell receptor beta chains drawn from one sample of a study of cytomegalovirus exposure and HLA in healthy donors. Sequencing was performed with immunoSEQ multiplex PCR; in TCRdb, only in-frame clones are kept and a portion is missing. The sample records 120,000 to 150,000 clones, roughly 80% being singletons. The sample consisted of PBMCs. Receptors were obtained from a woman aged 40 to 50 in good health and CMV-seropositive. CDR3s include the opening cysteine and the closing phenylalanine or tryptophan. The order of the fields is clone size, J gene, V gene, D gene, CDR3 DNA, CDR3 protein. The D gene is left open where the match is weak. The size of a clone is reported for some rows only, either as once, few or many, or as a class for expanded clones.

few | TRBJ2-3 | TRBV5-1 | TRBD1 | TGCGCCAGCAGCCACGGACAGGGAACAGATACGCAGTATTTT | CASSHGQGTDTQYF
. | TRBJ1-5 | TRBV7-6 | TRBD1 | TGTGCCAGCAGTCAGGGGGATAGCAATCAGCCCCAGCATTTT | CASSQGDSNQPQHF
. | TRBJ2-1 | TRBV5-1 | TRBD1 | TGCGCCAGCAGCTTGGTAACAGGGGATATGTTTAATGAGCAGTTCTTC | CASSLVTGDMFNEQFF
. | TRBJ2-1 | TRBV18 | TRBD1 | TGTGCCAGCTCACGAGGACAGGGTCCGATCCGCAGCTCCTACAATGAGCAGTTCTTC | CASSRGQGPIRSSYNEQFF
. | TRBJ1-4 | TRBV7-2 | TRBD1 | TGTGCCAGCAGTCAACAGGGGGCGGGGGAAAAACTGTTTTTT | CASSQQGAGEKLFF
. | TRBJ1-4 | TRBV7-9 | TRBD1 | TGTGCCAGCAGCAGACAGGGGTCCTCTAATGAAAAACTGTTTTTT | CASSRQGSSNEKLFF
. | TRBJ2-3 | TRBV10-3 | . | TGTGCCATCAGTGAGTCGAACGCGGGGTCAGATACGCAGTATTTT | CAISESNAGSDTQYF
. | TRBJ1-1 | TRBV27 | . | TGTGCCAGCAGTGACAGAGGAGGGGTCACTGAAGCTTTCTTT | CASSDRGGVTEAFF
few | TRBJ2-3 | TRBV4-2 | . | TGTGCCAGCAGCCAAGGTCTCACAGATACGCAGTATTTT | CASSQGLTDTQYF
. | TRBJ2-7 | TRBV5-1 | TRBD2 | TGCGCCAGCAGCTTGGGGACTAGCGGGGGTTACGAGCAGTACTTC | CASSLGTSGGYEQYF
. | TRBJ2-1 | TRBV9 | . | TGTGCCAGCAGCCCGGGGAGTTCCTACAATGAGCAGTTCTTC | CASSPGSSYNEQFF
. | TRBJ2-7 | TRBV19 | . | TGTGCCAGTAGTATTCGGCGGCGGGATTACTACGAGCAGTACTTC | CASSIRRRDYYEQYF
. | TRBJ1-4 | TRBV19 | TRBD1 | TGTGCCAGTACCGCGGGACAGGGTCAAGAAAAACTGTTTTTT | CASTAGQGQEKLFF
few | TRBJ1-2 | TRBV6-5 | TRBD1 | TGTGCCAGCAAGGGGCCGGGACAGGGGAAGGGTGGCTACACCTTC | CASKGPGQGKGGYTF
. | TRBJ2-1 | TRBV7-9 | TRBD2 | TGTGCCAGCAGTTCTAGCGGGGGGGCCCATGAGCAGTTCTTC | CASSSSGGAHEQFF
. | TRBJ2-1 | TRBV5-4 | TRBD2 | TGTGCCAGCAGCGCCCGGGACTACAACAATGAGCAGTTCTTC | CASSARDYNNEQFF
. | TRBJ2-7 | TRBV7-9 | TRBD1 | TGTGCCAGCAGCACGGGGACAGGGATCACCTACGAGCAGTACTTC | CASSTGTGITYEQYF
once | TRBJ2-3 | TRBV7-2 | TRBD2 | TGTGCCAGCAGCTTAGTCGCAGCGGGGGGCAGCACAGATACGCAGTATTTT | CASSLVAAGGSTDTQYF
few | TRBJ1-2 | TRBV10-3 | TRBD1 | TGTGCCAGCAGTGCCTCCGACAGGGCCCCTTTCTATGGCTACACCTTC | CASSASDRAPFYGYTF
. | TRBJ2-7 | TRBV6-6 | TRBD2 | TGTGCCAGCAGGGATCTAGCGGGGGGGGTTTACGAGCAGTACTTC | CASRDLAGGVYEQYF
. | TRBJ1-1 | TRBV6-6 | . | TGTGCCAGCAGGGGGATAAACAGGGTTTCAGACACTGAAGCTTTCTTT | CASRGINRVSDTEAFF
. | TRBJ1-1 | TRBV4-2 | TRBD1 | TGTGCCAGCAGCCAAAGACAGGGAAACACTGAAGCTTTCTTT | CASSQRQGNTEAFF
. | TRBJ1-5 | TRBV2 | . | TGTGCCAGCAGTGAGTTCTCTAGCAATCAGCCCCAGCATTTT | CASSEFSSNQPQHF
. | TRBJ2-2 | TRBV5-5 | . | TGTGCCAGCAGCTCCACTAGCCCCACCGGGGAGCTGTTTTTT | CASSSTSPTGELFF
. | TRBJ2-1 | TRBV10-3 | TRBD1 | TGTGCCATCAGTGAGTCGAAGAACAGGGGGCGGTCTGGGGATGAGCAGTTCTTC | CAISESKNRGRSGDEQFF
. | TRBJ2-4 | TRBV19 | TRBD2 | TGTGCCAGTAGTGCTGGGAGGGGAAACATTCAGTACTTC | CASSAGRGNIQYF
. | TRBJ2-5 | TRBV5-6 | . | TGTGCCAGCAGCTTGGAGAGGGTGGGCAGGGAGACCCAGTACTTC | CASSLERVGRETQYF
. | TRBJ1-5 | TRBV6-6 | . | TGTGCCAGCAGTTACTCCATCACTCTCAATCAGCCCCAGCATTTT | CASSYSITLNQPQHF
once | TRBJ2-7 | TRBV4-1 | . | TGCGCCAGCAGCCACTACCTTAAGGGGGACGTGAACGAGCAGTACTTC | CASSHYLKGDVNEQYF
. | TRBJ1-6 | TRBV6-1 | TRBD1 | TGTGCCAGCAGTGAGACAGGGGTCCTTAGAAATTCACCCCTCCACTTT | CASSETGVLRNSPLHF
. | TRBJ2-7 | TRBV19 | TRBD1 | TGTGCCAGTAGGAACCCTGGGACAGGCGAGCAGTACTTC | CASRNPGTGEQYF
. | TRBJ2-7 | TRBV6-1 | . | TGTGCCAGCAGTGTCAGCCCGGGGGAAACCTACGAGCAGTACTTC | CASSVSPGETYEQYF
few | TRBJ1-4 | TRBV6-5 | TRBD1 | TGTGCCAGCAGTTTGGGGACAGGGGTAACTAATGAAAAACTGTTTTTT | CASSLGTGVTNEKLFF
. | TRBJ2-3 | TRBV14 | . | TGTGCCAGCAGCCAAGATTCATCCCCGGGGGATACGCAGTATTTT | CASSQDSSPGDTQYF
once | TRBJ2-7 | TRBV5-1 | . | TGCGCCAGCAGCTTGGTGGACAGACTCTCCTACGAGCAGTACTTC | CASSLVDRLSYEQYF
. | TRBJ1-2 | TRBV5-4 | . | TGTGCCAGCAGCTCTGGAGGTGACTATGGCTACACCTTC | CASSSGGDYGYTF
. | TRBJ1-2 | TRBV2 | TRBD1 | TGTGCCAGCATAGGAAGACAGGGGGGATATGGCTACACCTTC | CASIGRQGGYGYTF
. | TRBJ1-1 | TRBV18 | . | TGTGCCAGCTCATCTAGAACCCAGGGAAAGGGCACTGAAGCTTTCTTT | CASSSRTQGKGTEAFF
. | TRBJ2-2 | TRBV5-4 | TRBD2 | TGTGCCAGCCGGGGGGGAGGGGAGAACACCGGGGAGCTGTTTTTT | CASRGGGENTGELFF
. | TRBJ1-1 | TRBV2 | TRBD1 | TGTGCCAGCAGGGACCTCTCAGGGGGCACTGAAGCTTTCTTT | CASRDLSGGTEAFF
. | TRBJ1-4 | TRBV28 | . | TGTGCCAGCAGTTTATCTGCAACTAATGAAAAACTGTTTTTT | CASSLSATNEKLFF
. | TRBJ1-2 | TRBV6-5 | . | TGTGCCAGCAGAGAAAGCGGGGACTATGGCTACACCTTC | CASRESGDYGYTF
. | TRBJ1-1 | TRBV28 | TRBD1 | TGTGCCAGCAGTCCCTGGGGACAGGGGACAACGACTGAAGCTTTCTTT | CASSPWGQGTTTEAFF
few | TRBJ1-3 | TRBV10-3 | . | TGTGCCATCACTGGGGGGGACCCTGGAAACACCATATATTTT | CAITGGDPGNTIYF
. | TRBJ1-2 | TRBV5-4 | TRBD1 | TGTGCCAGCAGCTCCGGGACAGGGGTGTATGGCTACACCTTC | CASSSGTGVYGYTF
once | TRBJ2-1 | TRBV9 | TRBD1 | TGTGCCAGCAGCTTGACAGGGGTATGGAATGAGCAGTTCTTC | CASSLTGVWNEQFF
once | TRBJ2-3 | TRBV9 | TRBD1 | TGTGCCAGCAGCGTAGGCCCTCATAGGACAGGGGGTTTGGATACGCAGTATTTT | CASSVGPHRTGGLDTQYF
few | TRBJ1-2 | TRBV6-1 | TRBD1 | TGTGCCAGCAGTCCGACAGGGCCCTATGGCTACACCTTC | CASSPTGPYGYTF
. | TRBJ2-3 | TRBV18 | . | TGTGCCAGCTCACCTAAAGATACGCAGTATTTT | CASSPKDTQYF
. | TRBJ1-6 | TRBV2 | . | TGTGCCAGCAGTGACAGGGTTGGAAATTCACCCCTCCACTTT | CASSDRVGNSPLHF
. | TRBJ1-2 | TRBV27 | . | TGTGCCAGCAGCCCGGACGGACATTCGGGCTACACCTTC | CASSPDGHSGYTF